The present T cell receptor beta chain was sequenced within a study of regulatory T cells in long-lasting Graves disease. Trimming left V 3 bases short and J 1 base short, with 7 bases between. Germline V lookup: CDR1 DFQATT, CDR2 SNEGSKA (reference sequence). The CDR3 covers 13 residues. This clonotype was picked up many times. For TCR beta, libraries came from iRepertoire HTBI primers and Arm-PCR of CDR3 regions. MiXCR, applied by TCRdb to the multiplex PCR reads, yields one record per CDR3 protein. Of about 560,000 distinct CDR3 sequences detected, roughly a sixth appear once; the ten largest clones hold more than 10%. As for time point: newly diagnosed GD, antithyroid drugs for less than 3 months. From PBMCs, RNA was extracted and then used to make the TCR library. The same data also contributed to another study, on T cells in Graves' hyperthyroidism and ophthalmopathy.

The chain is built from TRBV20-1 and TRBJ1-5; possible D gene TRBD1, 5 bases. Sample: peripheral blood mononuclear cells (PBMCs), taken at new diagnosis, from a patient treated with antithyroid drugs. The clonotype comes from a man aged 18 to 30 with Graves disease. CDR3 nucleotide sequence: TGCAGTGCTAGGGGGGACAGCAATCAGCCCCAGCATTTT. Translating gives CSARGDSNQPQHF.